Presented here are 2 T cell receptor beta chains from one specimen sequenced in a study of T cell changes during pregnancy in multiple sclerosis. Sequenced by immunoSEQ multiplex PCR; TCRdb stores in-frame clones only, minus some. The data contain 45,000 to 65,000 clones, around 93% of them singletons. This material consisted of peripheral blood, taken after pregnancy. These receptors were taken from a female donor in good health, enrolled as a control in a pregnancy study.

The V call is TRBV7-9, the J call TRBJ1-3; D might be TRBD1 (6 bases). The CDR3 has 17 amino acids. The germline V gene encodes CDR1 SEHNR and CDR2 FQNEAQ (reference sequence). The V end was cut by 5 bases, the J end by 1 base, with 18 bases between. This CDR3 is CASSPRDTGLSGNTIYF. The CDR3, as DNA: TGTGCCAGCAGCCCTAGAGATACAGGGCTTTCTGGAAACACCATATATTTT.

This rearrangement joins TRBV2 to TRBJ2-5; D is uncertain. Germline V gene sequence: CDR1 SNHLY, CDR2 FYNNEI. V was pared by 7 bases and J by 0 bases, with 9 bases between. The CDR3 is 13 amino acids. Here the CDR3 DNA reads TGTGCCAGCAAGATCGCTAACCAAGAGACCCAGTACTTC. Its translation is CASKIANQETQYF.